Here is one T cell receptor (beta chain) with its context. No antigen is known for it. Generated by immunoSEQ multiplex PCR, the TCRdb table keeps only in-frame clones and is missing some. In the table there are tens of thousands of clones, 65% to 90% of which are singletons. The germline CDR1 and CDR2 sequences are SGHVS and FQNEAQ. V lost 5 bases and J lost 0, with 17 bases in between. This CDR3 contains 17 residues. This specimen comes from a study of T cell responses to AZD1222 COVID-19 vaccine. Study results and limitations: Of spike-specific TCRs, nearly half reportedly target regions left unmutated in variants.

This receptor was identified in an adult in good health. This material consisted of peripheral blood, taken on day 0 of AZD1222 vaccination. This chain joins TRBV7-8 and TRBJ1-5; the D gene is possibly TRBD1 (6 bases). CDR3 coding DNA: TGTGCCAGCAGCGGGACACTGGGGGGGTATAGCAATCAGCCCCAGCATTTT. It yields the protein CASSGTLGGYSNQPQHF.